One sample yielded the 28 T cell receptor beta chains listed below, sequenced in a study of cytomegalovirus exposure and HLA in healthy donors (dated by TCRdb to the late 2010s). Library creation used the immunoSEQ multiplex PCR assay. A mixture of 60 forward primers for TCR Vbeta segments and 13 reverse primers for TCR Jbeta segments was used in the multiplex PCR. What TCRdb holds here is the immuneACCESS table cut down to in-frame rearrangements. Part of the clones is not present; checked against another copy, under half of the missing clones reflect an unresolved V gene, and the others are unexplained. In this sample the table shows 100,000 or so clones, about 79% of which occur a single time. The ten most abundant clones make up over 2.5% of the sample. The specimen sequenced was PBMCs. Every receptor here comes from a man aged 50 or older in good health and CMV-seropositive.

This clone was counted a single time. The chain employs TRBV7-2 and TRBJ2-3; 13 nucleotides align to TRBD2. The CDR3 runs 18 residues. Trimming removed 0 bases from V and 2 bases from J; junction bases left unmatched: 5. Germline assignment: CDR1 SGHTA and CDR2 FQGNSA. Written as DNA, the CDR3 is TGTGCCAGCAGCTTAGCCCATACTAGCGGGGGGGCCACAGATACGCAGTATTTT. It codes for CASSLAHTSGGATDTQYF. Together with reference TRBV7-2 and TRBJ2-3, the CDR3 gives the full variable domain: GAGVSQSPSNKVTEKGKDVELRCDPISGHTALYWYRQSLGQGLEFLIYFQGNSAPDKSGLPSDRFSAERTGGSVSTLTIQRTQQEDSAVYLCASSLAHTSGGATDTQYFGPGTRLTVL.

On this clone: In the same sample, other DNA sequences code for this CDR3. The CDR3 sequence is CASSLDRGTEAFF. In DNA form, the CDR3 reads TGCGCCAGCAGCTTGGACAGGGGCACTGAAGCTTTCTTT. The rearrangement uses TRBV5-1 and TRBJ1-1, with 7 bases lining up with TRBD1. Germline lookup yields CDR1 SGHRS and CDR2 YFSETQ. This CDR3 spans 13 amino acids. The ends lost 0 bases at V and 4 bases at J; junction bases unmatched: 0.

The V call is TRBV14, the J call TRBJ2-7; D is unclear. Trimming took 4 bases from V and 4 from J, leaving 5 bases between them. The CDR3 totals 11 residues. The V gene's germline CDR1 is SGHDN and CDR2 FVKESK. CDR3 sequence reads: CASSLSYEQYF. DNA of the CDR3: TGTGCCAGCAGCCTTTCATACGAGCAGTACTTC.

The V call is TRBV5-1, the J call TRBJ2-7, with 7 bases matching TRBD1. The CDR3 contains 14 residues. V trimming: 4 bases; J trimming: 2 bases; junction bases outside the gene matches: 6. CDR1 and CDR2 from the germline V gene are SGHRS and YFSETQ. The DNA of the CDR3 is TGCGCCAGCAGCCCCCAGGGGGAGACCTACGAGCAGTACTTC. Amino acid sequence: CASSPQGETYEQYF.

The genes are TRBV5-6 and TRBJ1-1; TRBD1 agrees at 11 bases. This CDR3 is 14 amino acids long. Germline loops: CDR1 SGHDT, CDR2 YYEEEE. J gave up 7 bases and V 3 bases, and 5 bases lay outside the gene matches. The chain's CDR3 is CASSYGTGGIEAFF. DNA for the CDR3: TGTGCCAGCAGCTACGGGACAGGGGGAATTGAAGCTTTCTTT.

V and J are TRBV6-1 and TRBJ1-5, with D perhaps matching TRBD1 (5 bases). Germline V gives CDR1 MNHNS, CDR2 SASEGT. Trimming pared 1 base from V and 7 bases from J, leaving 11 bases between. The CDR3 extends over 14 amino acids. Here the CDR3 reads CASSEDGGGQPQHF. DNA of the CDR3: TGTGCCAGCAGTGAAGACGGGGGAGGGCAGCCCCAGCATTTT.

This chain uses TRBV2 with TRBJ2-4, with 10 bases matching TRBD2. CDR1 and CDR2 from the germline V gene are SNHLY and FYNNEI. The CDR3 loop spans 17 amino acids. The V gene end was trimmed by 4 bases and the J gene end by 8 bases; junction bases not matched to a gene: 14. CDR3 amino acids: CASSVHPGLARWDIQYF. DNA of the CDR3: TGTGCCAGCAGTGTTCATCCGGGACTAGCGCGGTGGGACATTCAGTACTTC.

This clone was observed a few times. The chain employs TRBV7-9 and TRBJ2-3; D ambiguous. V dropped 2 bases and J dropped 4 bases, with 13 bases sitting between them. The CDR3 loop spans 15 amino acids. The germline V gene has CDR1 SEHNR and CDR2 FQNEAQ (reference sequence). The DNA for the CDR3 is TGTGCCAGCAGCTTATACGCGGCTAAGGCAGATACGCAGTATTTT. Encoded protein: CASSLYAAKADTQYF.

CDR3 region: CASSTGIFSGNTIYF. The CDR3 bases are TGTGCCAGTAGTACAGGGATCTTCTCTGGAAACACCATATATTTT. The rearrangement joins TRBV19 to TRBJ1-3, with D possibly matching TRBD1 (5 bases). V was trimmed by 4 bases and J by 0 bases, leaving 10 bases between them. This CDR3 has 15 residues. Germline lookup yields CDR1 LNHDA and CDR2 SQIVND (reference sequence).

A single count supports this clone. J is TRBJ2-3 and V is TRBV5-1; 8 nucleotides line up with TRBD2. This CDR3 region has 18 residues. Germline V gene lookup returns CDR1 SGHRS and CDR2 YFSETQ. V gave up 4 bases and J gave up 4 bases; unmatched junction bases: 17. The CDR3 protein is CASSLRGPGREAPDTQYF. The CDR3 coding sequence is TGCGCCAGCAGCCTGAGAGGGCCGGGGCGGGAGGCCCCAGATACGCAGTATTTT.

The chain combines TRBV5-4 with TRBJ1-2; weak D call: TRBD1 (5 bases). The length of the CDR3 is 13 residues. Between the trimmed V and J ends, which lost 0 bases and 7 bases, there was a span of 10 bases. Germline loops: CDR1 SGHNT, CDR2 YYREEE (reference sequence). CDR3 amino acids: CASSLGRDLGYTF. The DNA for the CDR3 is TGTGCCAGCAGCTTGGGGCGGGACCTTGGCTACACCTTC.

To note about this clone: Other nucleotide sequences in the sample specify the same CDR3. The V gene is TRBV5-1, the J gene TRBJ1-2; 8 bases align to TRBD1. J was trimmed by 2 bases and V by 4 bases; bases with no gene match: 4. The germline V gene has CDR1 SGHRS and CDR2 YFSETQ. CDR3 length: 14 amino acids. CDR3 residues: CASSLGQGNYGYTF. The CDR3 bases are TGCGCCAGCAGCCTTGGACAGGGAAACTATGGCTACACCTTC. The full variable domain, completed using reference TRBV5-1 and TRBJ1-2, is KAGVTQTPRYLIKTRGQQVTLSCSPISGHRSVSWYQQTPGQGLQFLFEYFSETQRNKGNFPGRFSGRQFSNSRSEMNVSTLELGDSALYLCASSLGQGNYGYTFGSGTRLTVV.

V is TRBV4-1 and J is TRBJ2-2; no clear D. V gave up 2 bases and J gave up 6 bases, with 10 bases separating them. The CDR3 is 14 residues long. CDR1 and CDR2 from the germline V gene are MGHRA and YSYEKL. CDR3 region: CASSQSPAAGELFF. Here the CDR3 DNA reads TGCGCCAGCAGCCAAAGCCCGGCGGCCGGGGAGCTGTTTTTT.

Regarding this clone: Other nucleotide sequences from this sample produce the same CDR3. This chain joins TRBV6-5 and TRBJ2-5; 8 bases agree with TRBD2. There are 13 residues in the CDR3. CDR1 is MNHEY and CDR2 is SVGAGI in the germline V gene. The junction had 5 bases not matched to a gene; V was cut back by 6 bases and J by 5 bases. CDR3 protein: CASRRGVGETQYF. CDR3 nucleotide sequence: TGTGCCAGCAGGCGGGGGGTGGGGGAGACCCAGTACTTC.

The genes are TRBV5-1 and TRBJ1-2; tentative D call: TRBD1 (6 bases). CDR1 is SGHRS, CDR2 YFSETQ, per germline. This CDR3 has 14 residues. Trimming took off 1 base at V and 5 bases at J, with 12 bases between the two ends. DNA of the CDR3: TGCGCCAGCAGCTTGACAGGGACCACGTATGGCTACACCTTC. It encodes CASSLTGTTYGYTF.

This chain uses TRBV11-2 with TRBJ1-4; 7 bases are shared with TRBD1. Germline lookup yields CDR1 SGHAT and CDR2 FQNNGV. This CDR3 region has 17 residues. Trimming removed 0 bases from V and 7 bases from J; junction bases left unmatched: 11. The CDR3 DNA is TGTGCCAGCAGCTTAGAAACTCTCTATCCAGGGGGTGAAAAACTGTTTTTT. It translates to CASSLETLYPGGEKLFF.

The V call is TRBV5-4, the J call TRBJ2-3; TRBD2 aligns across 8 bases. This CDR3 is built from 15 residues. Losses at the gene ends were 5 bases for V and 1 base for J; bases not matched to a gene: 6. Germline values: CDR1 SGHNT, CDR2 YYREEE (reference sequence). The CDR3 region is CASSALGGGTDTQYF. The CDR3 DNA reads TGTGCCAGCAGTGCCCTCGGGGGGGGCACAGATACGCAGTATTTT.

This clone was seen a few times. The chain joins TRBV4-2 to TRBJ1-1; 11 nucleotides agree with TRBD1. J was trimmed by 4 bases and V by 0 bases; bases with no gene match: 1. Looked up from germline, CDR1 is LGHNA and CDR2 is YNFKEQ. The CDR3 is 15 amino acids. CDR3 bases: TGTGCCAGCAGCCAAGAGGACAGGGGGCTCACTGAAGCTTTCTTT. Its protein product is CASSQEDRGLTEAFF.

CDR3 nucleotides: TGTGCCAGCAGCCTCCTATTTTCAGGGCAGCAGTTCTTC. Translation gives CASSLLFSGQQFF. The chain has TRBV14 and TRBJ2-1; weak D call: TRBD1 (5 bases). V was clipped by 4 bases and J by 11 bases, with 15 bases between them. The CDR3 spans 13 residues. The germline V gene encodes CDR1 SGHDN and CDR2 FVKESK.

The chain employs TRBV11-2 and TRBJ2-7, with TRBD2 identical over 15 bases. CDR1 and CDR2 from the germline V gene are SGHAT and FQNNGV. J gave up 5 bases and V 6 bases, and 14 bases lay outside the gene matches. The CDR3 extends over 18 amino acids. CDR3 region: CASSSRGLAGGKWNEQYF. The CDR3 region has the DNA TGTGCCAGCAGTTCCAGGGGACTAGCGGGGGGCAAATGGAACGAGCAGTACTTC.

About this clone itself: A read error may be the cause here, since a much bigger clone is one base away. The gene calls are TRBV30 and TRBJ2-3, with no clear D. V dropped 3 bases and J dropped 4 bases, with 8 bases sitting between them. CDR3 size: 12 residues. The germline CDR1 and CDR2 sequences are GTSNPN and SVGIG (reference sequence). CDR3 region: CAWRLYADTQYF. CDR3 nucleotides: TGTGCCTGGAGACTGTACGCAGATACGCAGTATTTT.

The chain couples TRBV19 to TRBJ1-4; 8 nucleotides match TRBD1. V trimming: 9 bases; J trimming: 7 bases; junction bases outside the gene matches: 7. The CDR3 runs 13 residues. Germline assignment: CDR1 LNHDA and CDR2 SQIVND (reference sequence). In DNA, the CDR3 is TGTGCCAGCCGCGGGACAGGAGTTGAAAAACTGTTTTTT. Translating gives CASRGTGVEKLFF. Full variable domain (missing parts from reference TRBV19 and TRBJ1-4): DGGITQSPKYLFRKEGQNVTLSCEQNLNHDAMYWYRQDPGQGLRLIYYSQIVNDFQKGDIAEGYSVSREKKESFPLTVTSAQKNPTAFYLCASRGTGVEKLFFGSGTQLSVL.

J is TRBJ2-7 and V is TRBV2, with no clear D. The CDR3 totals 13 residues. V lost 7 bases, J lost 2 bases, and 12 bases lay in between. Germline V CDR1 and CDR2: SNHLY, FYNNEI. The CDR3 coding sequence is TGTGCCAGCATTGGAGCCTTAACCTACGAGCAGTACTTC. It specifies CASIGALTYEQYF.

The rearrangement joins TRBV7-2 to TRBJ1-2; a weak D match, TRBD1 (5 bases). The ends were cut back, 3 bases at V and 2 bases at J, with 7 bases in the middle. Per germline, CDR1 SGHTA and CDR2 FQGNSA. The CDR3 has 13 residues. CDR3 sequence (DNA): TGTGCCAGCAGCTTCCGACAGAACTATGGCTACACCTTC. Its protein is CASSFRQNYGYTF.

The rearrangement uses TRBV5-6 and TRBJ2-2; D may be TRBD1 (5 bases). The CDR3 has 17 residues. CDR1 and CDR2 (germline): SGHDT, YYEEEE. V was clipped by 0 bases and J by 2 bases, with 14 bases between them. In DNA, the CDR3 is TGTGCCAGCAGCTTGGCCCTTAGGGGAATTAACACCGGGGAGCTGTTTTTT. Encoded protein: CASSLALRGINTGELFF.

V usage is TRBV5-1 and J usage is TRBJ2-1; TRBD1 matches 12 bases. V dropped 4 bases and J dropped 8; count of bases not matched to a gene: 7. The CDR3 has 15 residues. Germline loops: CDR1 SGHRS, CDR2 YFSETQ. CDR3 sequence: CASSIGTGGNDEQFF. CDR3 coding DNA: TGCGCCAGCAGCATCGGGACAGGGGGCAACGATGAGCAGTTCTTC.

The chain recombines TRBV11-1 with TRBJ2-7; D might be TRBD2 (5 bases). The CDR3 runs to 15 residues. The germline CDR1 and CDR2 sequences are SGHAT and FQDESV (reference sequence). Trimming took 1 base from V and 2 from J, leaving 12 bases between them. The CDR3 spells CASSLVSGSAYEQYF. In nucleotides, the CDR3 is TGTGCCAGCAGCTTAGTTTCGGGGTCTGCCTACGAGCAGTACTTC.

V usage is TRBV10-1 and J usage is TRBJ2-3; 12 positions match TRBD2. V lost 4 bases and J lost 6; bases outside the gene matches: 2. This CDR3 spans 14 amino acids. CDR1 is WNHNN, CDR2 SYGVQD, per germline (reference sequence). The CDR3 DNA follows: TGCGCCAGCAGTGGACTAGCGGGAGAGGATACGCAGTATTTT. Protein sequence: CASSGLAGEDTQYF.